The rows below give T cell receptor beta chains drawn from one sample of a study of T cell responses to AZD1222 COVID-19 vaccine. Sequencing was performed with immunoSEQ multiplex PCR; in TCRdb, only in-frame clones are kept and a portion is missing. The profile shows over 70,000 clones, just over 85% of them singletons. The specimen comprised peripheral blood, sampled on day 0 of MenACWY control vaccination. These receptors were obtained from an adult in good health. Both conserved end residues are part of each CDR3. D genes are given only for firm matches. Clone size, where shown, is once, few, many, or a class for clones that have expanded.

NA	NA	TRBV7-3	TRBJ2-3	TGTGCCAGCAGCTTAACGGGGGGGCTTGATACGCAGTATTTT	CASSLTGGLDTQYF
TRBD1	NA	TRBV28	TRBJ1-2	TGTGCCAGCAGTTTAAGACAGGGGGCCTATGGCTACACCTTC	CASSLRQGAYGYTF
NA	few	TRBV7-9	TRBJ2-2	TGTGCCAGCAGCTTCCCGCCGAGGGGCGACACCGGGGAGCTGTTTTTT	CASSFPPRGDTGELFF
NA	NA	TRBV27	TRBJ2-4	TGTGCCAGCAGTTTTGGGCTATTAGCCAAAAACATTCAGTACTTC	CASSFGLLAKNIQYF
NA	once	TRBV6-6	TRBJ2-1	TGTGCCAGCAAGGGGACGGAGCAGTTCTTC	CASKGTEQFF
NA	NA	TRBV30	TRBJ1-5	TGTGCCTGCGGGGGGAGCAATCAGCCCCAGCATTTT	CACGGSNQPQHF
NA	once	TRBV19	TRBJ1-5	TGTGCCAGTAATTGGGCAGGGAATCAGCCCCAGCATTTT	CASNWAGNQPQHF
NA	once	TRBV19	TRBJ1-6	TGTGCCAGTTCAGGGATCGCTACGAGCTCCTATAATTCACCCCTCCACTTT	CASSGIATSSYNSPLHF
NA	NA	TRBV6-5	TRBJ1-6	TGTGCCAGCAGTTACCGGACGGGAGAGACACCCCTCCACTTT	CASSYRTGETPLHF
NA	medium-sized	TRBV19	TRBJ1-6	TGTGCCAGTAGTATAGATACGGGGGGCCCTAATTCACCCCTCCACTTT	CASSIDTGGPNSPLHF